This T cell receptor (beta chain) was recorded in a study of post-analysis software for immune sequencing data. About the research overall: Recorded subtypes: relapsing-remitting, secondary progressive, progressive-relapsing; some patients unannotated. Study observations and caveats: Same-batch samples co-clustered strongly by F measure. Normalized Chao1 diversity in multiple sclerosis patients fell significantly below that of controls. Controls showed lower frequencies than patients for several TRBV segments, and TRBV5-6, TRBV5-1 and TRBV20-1 were among these.

cDNA libraries for TCR beta contained unique molecular identifiers. Roughly 500,000 cDNA molecules came from around 1 to 10 million T cells. TCRdb independently ran MiXCR on the PCR reads; one entry per CDR3 protein. This sample has 450,000 to 650,000 distinct CDR3 sequences, with about 40% found just once. This CDR3 spans 12 amino acids. V dropped 5 bases and J dropped 4 bases, with 9 bases sitting between them. CDR1 is SGHKS and CDR2 is YYEKEE in the germline V gene (reference sequence). Points on this clonotype: Its antigen is undetermined.

The receptor was derived from a girl aged 5-17 years with multiple sclerosis. The rearrangement uses TRBV5-5 and TRBJ1-2; D remains ambiguous. The sequenced sample consisted of blood. The CDR3: CASSHRTYGYTF. The CDR3 DNA reads TGTGCCAGCAGTCATCGAACCTATGGCTACACCTTC.